This T cell receptor (beta chain) is from a study of blood T cell repertoires in COVID-19. Study-wide context: There were acute and convalescent COVID-19 samples, and they came from the United States, Italy and Spain. In each case, the material was cDNA or gDNA derived from T cells, B-cell-depleted T cells, or PBMCs.

V was pared by 0 bases and J by 7 bases, with 5 bases of the junction left unmatched. The germline gives CDR1 ENHRY, CDR2 SYGVKD. The CDR3 is made up of 14 amino acids. Per the authors' pipeline: It was from reference gene primer amplification that nucleated cell counts were estimated. This table comes from immunoSEQ multiplex PCR, and its TCRdb copy is limited to in-frame clones, with some not included. V and J calls and clone size come straight from that table; D and trimming were deduced from the DNA. The table records 200,000 to 300,000 clones, more than 85% of them present only once. This TCR derives from a woman in her sixties or seventies with active or convalescent COVID-19. The source material was peripheral blood. The chain combines TRBV10-3 with TRBJ2-5; TRBD2 agrees at 7 bases. CDR3: CAISESGGERTQYF. The CDR3 region has the DNA TGTGCCATCAGTGAGTCGGGAGGGGAAAGGACCCAGTACTTC.